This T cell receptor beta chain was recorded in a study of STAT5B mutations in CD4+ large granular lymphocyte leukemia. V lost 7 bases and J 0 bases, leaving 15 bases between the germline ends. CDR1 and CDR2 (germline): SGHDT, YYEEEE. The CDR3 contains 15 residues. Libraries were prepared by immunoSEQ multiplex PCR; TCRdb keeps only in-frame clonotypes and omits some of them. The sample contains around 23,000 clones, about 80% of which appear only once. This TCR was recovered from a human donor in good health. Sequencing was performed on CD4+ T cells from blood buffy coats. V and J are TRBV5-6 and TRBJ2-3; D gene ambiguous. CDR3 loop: CASQVLASSTDTQYF. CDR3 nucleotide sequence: TGTGCCAGCCAAGTCTTGGCATCTAGCACAGATACGCAGTATTTT.